This T cell receptor (beta chain) was sequenced in a study of T cell repertoires in cytomegalovirus infection. Across the study: CMV epitopes, recently identified HLA-C-restricted and well-studied HLA-B-restricted, were used. Study-level points and caveats: Clonotypes of TCR beta that were HLA-C-restricted and CMV-specific dominated the ex vivo response. Carriers of CMV and the relevant HLA type were discriminated by public TCR beta frequency.

TCRdb redid the calling of the reads with MiXCR, one entry per CDR3 protein. Among roughly 730,000 distinct CDR3 sequences listed, 30% to 35% were seen once. About this clonotype: Its antigen remains unidentified.

This CDR3 is 11 amino acids long. Germline V gene data show CDR1 as GTSNPN and CDR2 as SVGIG (reference sequence). V was trimmed by 5 bases and J by 1 base, leaving 5 bases between them. The TCR was taken from a human donor in good health (CMV status not recorded). Some clones in this sample may be carry-over from other donors' samples. This specimen was cultured PBMCs, taken from culture after CMV antigen stimulation. This chain joins TRBV30 and TRBJ1-1, with unresolved D. CDR3 in DNA: TGTGCCTGGGGAACGAACACTGAAGCTTTCTTT. This encodes CAWGTNTEAFF.